This record concerns one T cell receptor (beta chain) sequence. Its antigen is not identified. Moderate-to-severe activity, CAS ≥3, NOSPECS ≥4 and a duration under 3 months were seen in donors with ophthalmopathy. Orbital computed tomography, together with clinical symptoms, serum thyroxine, TRAb and thyroid ultrasound, was used for diagnosis. RNA transcripts served as template for amplifying TCR beta CDR3 sequences. First-round RT-PCR with HTBI primers preceded a second-round multiplex PCR. One entry per CDR3 protein results from TCRdb running MiXCR on the multiplex PCR reads. This table holds about 740,000 distinct CDR3 sequences, 35% to 50% found once. V shed 10 bases, J shed 4 bases, and the junction held 8 bases outside the gene matches. This CDR3 has 13 amino acids. This sample was included in a study of Graves' ophthalmopathy and Graves' hyperthyroidism. Study-wide results and caveats: Forecasting of ophthalmopathy progression by the model achieved over 55% sensitivity and around 77% specificity.

This TCR was sampled from an adult man with Graves' ophthalmopathy. V usage is TRBV12-3 or TRBV12-4 and J usage is TRBJ1-1, with TRBD1 matching 8 bases. The sequencing sample was made of peripheral blood. Written as DNA, the CDR3 is TGTGCCACCTCCAGGGGGCCCAGCACTGAAGCTTTCTTT. This codes for CATSRGPSTEAFF.